The next 31 T cell receptor beta chains were all read from a single sample in a study of regulatory T cells in long-lasting Graves disease. CDR3-region Arm-PCR and iRepertoire HTBI primers produced the TCR beta libraries. TCRdb reanalysed the multiplex PCR reads using MiXCR and keeps one entry per CDR3 protein. The table includes hundreds of thousands of distinct CDR3 sequences, 20% to 25% detected once. Time point meaning: persistent/refractory GD, antithyroid drugs over 5 years with positive TRAb. From PBMCs, RNA was extracted and then used to make the TCR library. The sample here was peripheral blood mononuclear cells (PBMCs), taken when the disease was refractory, from a patient treated with antithyroid drugs. The receptors come from a female donor with Graves disease.

The chain has TRBV9 and TRBJ1-1, with unresolved D. V dropped 3 bases and J dropped 1 base, with 7 bases sitting between them. The CDR3 length is 13 residues. The V gene's germline CDR1 is SGDLS and CDR2 YYNGEE. DNA of the CDR3: TGTGCCAGCAGCGCTCCAGAGAACACTGAAGCTTTCTTT. Protein: CASSAPENTEAFF.

This clonotype was recorded a few times. The V call is TRBV4-2, the J call TRBJ2-5, with 7 bases matching TRBD2. Germline CDR1 and CDR2: LGHNA and YNFKEQ. The trim removed 0 bases at V and 5 bases at J, leaving 3 bases unmatched. This CDR3 comprises 14 residues. The CDR3, as DNA: TGTGCCAGCAGCCAAGATCTACTAGCGGAGACCCAGTACTTC. Protein sequence: CASSQDLLAETQYF.

Ten or more counts support this clonotype. The chain joins TRBV20-1 to TRBJ2-7; 7 bases map to TRBD2. CDR1 DFQATT and CDR2 SNEGSKA come from the germline V gene (reference sequence). The CDR3 is 15 residues long. V lost 0 bases and J lost 8; bases outside the gene matches: 13. This CDR3 is CSARDERDSRVKQYF. In DNA, the CDR3 is TGCAGTGCTAGAGATGAGCGGGATAGCCGGGTTAAGCAGTACTTC.

This chain links TRBV7-9 with TRBJ2-2; the D is unclear. The CDR3 totals 14 residues. Trimming pared 1 base from V and 4 bases from J, leaving 7 bases between. Germline CDR1 reads SEHNR; CDR2 reads FQNEAQ (reference sequence). CDR3 sequence (DNA): TGTGCCAGCAGCTTAGATGTCGTCACCGGGGAGCTGTTTTTT. Translated, it gives CASSLDVVTGELFF.

This clonotype appeared a few times. This chain connects TRBV5-8 to TRBJ1-5, with 7 nucleotides matching TRBD1. After removal of 3 bases from V and 6 bases from J, the junction contained 6 bases not matched to a gene. The germline V gene encodes CDR1 SGHTS and CDR2 YDEGEE. CDR3 size: 14 residues. In DNA, the CDR3 is TGTGCCAGCAGCTCTACAGGGGTGGGTCAGCCCCAGCATTTT. It encodes CASSSTGVGQPQHF.

The table lists this clonotype with many counts. V and J are TRBV19 and TRBJ1-5; perhaps TRBD1 as D (5 bases). Germline-derived CDR1 and CDR2 are LNHDA and SQIVND (reference sequence). There are 16 residues in the CDR3. Trimming stripped 6 bases from V and 3 bases from J, with 18 bases between. CDR3 coding DNA: TGTGCCAGTAGGCCAGGGAGTACGTGGAACAATCAGCCCCAGCATTTT. This codes for CASRPGSTWNNQPQHF.

At least ten counts were recorded for this clonotype. The J gene is TRBJ2-5, the V gene TRBV28; TRBD2 might be the D (6 bases). V lost 6 bases to trimming and J lost 5 bases, with 16 bases between them. Germline values: CDR1 MDHEN, CDR2 SYDVKM. The CDR3 extends over 14 amino acids. CDR3 sequence: CASSAEEGVETQYF. The CDR3 DNA follows: TGTGCCAGCAGCGCAGAGGAGGGTGTGGAGACCCAGTACTTC. The entire variable domain, with the rest obtained from reference TRBV28 and TRBJ2-5, is as follows: DVKVTQSSRYLVKRTGEKVFLECVQDMDHENMFWYRQDPGLGLRLIYFSYDVKMKEKGDIPEGYSVSREKKERFSLILESASTNQTSMYLCASSAEEGVETQYFGPGTRLLVL.

Notes on this clonotype: A much larger clone sits a single nucleotide away, making a read error possible. The V and J genes are TRBV27 and TRBJ1-4; 7 positions match TRBD1. This CDR3 contains 17 residues. Germline V gene data show CDR1 as MNHEY and CDR2 as SMNVEV (reference sequence). The CDR3 bases are TGTGCCGGCAGTGAGGATAAGGGGGCTGCAACTAATGAAAAACTGTTTTTT. Its protein product is CAGSEDKGAATNEKLFF.

This clonotype was detected many times. The gene calls are TRBV28 and TRBJ1-2; D possibly corresponds to TRBD1 (6 bases). This CDR3 region has 15 residues. The germline CDR1 and CDR2 sequences are MDHEN and SYDVKM. V lost 7 bases and J 0 bases, leaving 15 bases between the germline ends. Here the CDR3 DNA reads TGTGCCAGCAAGGCCGACAGGATCGCTAACTATGGCTACACCTTC. It yields the protein CASKADRIANYGYTF.

A word on this clonotype: An end of the junction differs from the germline gene, which may be a read error. V gene TRBV7-9 combines with J gene TRBJ2-3, with 7 positions matching TRBD2. Germline V CDR1 and CDR2: SEHNR, FQNEAQ (reference sequence). CDR3 length: 15 residues. The CDR3 protein is CASRRTGGLVDTKYF. DNA of the CDR3: TGTGCCAGCAGGAGAACGGGAGGCCTTGTGGATACGAAGTATTTT.

The sample holds many counts of this clonotype. The V and J genes are TRBV20-1 and TRBJ1-2, with TRBD1 matching over 7 bases. CDR3 length equals 12 residues. Per germline, CDR1 DFQATT and CDR2 SNEGSKA (reference sequence). The V segment lost 6 bases and the J segment 4 bases; nucleotides outside the gene matches: 5. The CDR3 spells CSATGQSYGYTF. DNA for the CDR3: TGCAGTGCCACGGGACAGAGCTATGGCTACACCTTC.

This clonotype was observed at least ten times. The chain links TRBV12-3 or TRBV12-4 to TRBJ2-1; 9 bases match TRBD1. V gave up 6 bases and J gave up 6 bases; unmatched junction bases: 9. The CDR3 has 15 residues. CDR3 region: CASSFPQGAGNEQFF. The CDR3 nucleotides read TGTGCCAGCAGCTTCCCACAGGGGGCAGGCAATGAGCAGTTCTTC.

The sample holds a few counts of this clonotype. The junction does not match germline at one end; this may be a read error. The chain employs TRBV6-1 and TRBJ1-2, with D perhaps TRBD1 (6 bases). The CDR3 spans 14 residues. Germline V gene data show CDR1 as MNHNS and CDR2 as SASEGT. The CDR3 sequence: CASSEAKGVYGCTF. Written as DNA, the CDR3 is TGTGCCAGCAGTGAAGCTAAGGGGGTTTATGGCTGCACCTTC.

This clonotype was recorded a few times. The CDR3 loop reads CASSWPDRNYFYEQYF. The CDR3 region has the DNA TGTGCCAGCAGTTGGCCGGACAGGAATTATTTCTACGAGCAGTACTTC. The rearrangement uses TRBV6-2 or TRBV6-3 and TRBJ2-7, with 7 bases matching TRBD1. Germline CDR1 is MNHEY and CDR2 is SVGEGT. The CDR3 covers 16 residues. V gave up 4 bases and J gave up 3 bases; unmatched junction bases: 12.

This clonotype was observed at least ten times. J is TRBJ2-5 and V is TRBV28, with 9 bases fitting TRBD1. Germline CDR1 and CDR2: MDHEN and SYDVKM. The V and J ends lost 3 bases and 3 bases, in that order; junction bases with no gene match: 5. The CDR3 loop spans 15 amino acids. CDR3 sequence: CASSFQGQGKETQYF. Here the CDR3 DNA reads TGTGCCAGCAGTTTCCAGGGACAGGGTAAAGAGACCCAGTACTTC.

V gene TRBV7-9 combines with J gene TRBJ2-5; 8 nucleotides line up with TRBD2. This CDR3 has 16 amino acids. Germline CDR1 and CDR2: SEHNR and FQNEAQ (reference sequence). V was clipped by 5 bases and J by 1 base; unmatched bases: 9. The CDR3 nucleotides read TGTGCCAGCAGCCCCCGGCGGGGGGATACCCAAGAGACCCAGTACTTC. This encodes CASSPRRGDTQETQYF.

V and J are TRBV2 and TRBJ2-3; D not resolved. Trimming took 1 base from V and 0 from J, leaving 8 bases between them. Germline loops: CDR1 SNHLY, CDR2 FYNNEI. The CDR3 has 15 amino acids. CDR3 coding DNA: TGTGCCAGCAGTGAAGAGGCAGCGAGCACAGATACGCAGTATTTT. It is translated as CASSEEAASTDTQYF.

This clonotype was found a few times. This chain links TRBV7-9 with TRBJ1-1; D not resolved. V was clipped by 6 bases and J by 1 base, with 12 bases between them. Germline CDR1 and CDR2: SEHNR and FQNEAQ (reference sequence). The CDR3 is 14 amino acids. In DNA form, the CDR3 reads TGTGCCAGCAGAAAGACGGCTACGAACACTGAAGCTTTCTTT. Amino acids: CASRKTATNTEAFF.

This clonotype was observed a few times. This chain links TRBV9 with TRBJ2-2, with 7 bases identical to TRBD2. V dropped 3 bases and J dropped 0; count of bases not matched to a gene: 11. The CDR3 contains 18 residues. CDR1 and CDR2 (germline): SGDLS, YYNGEE. CDR3 nucleotides: TGTGCCAGCAGCGCGCTCACTAGCGCTTACGCGAACACCGGGGAGCTGTTTTTT. It specifies CASSALTSAYANTGELFF.

This clonotype came up many times. The chain combines TRBV6-1 with TRBJ1-5; TRBD1 aligns across 7 bases. V lost 6 bases to trimming and J lost 0 bases; unmatched junction nucleotides: 5. Germline assignment: CDR1 MNHNS and CDR2 SASEGT. This CDR3 comprises 15 residues. The CDR3: CASRPGQVSNQPQHF. CDR3 coding DNA: TGTGCCAGCAGGCCTGGACAGGTTAGCAATCAGCCCCAGCATTTT.

V is TRBV5-1 and J is TRBJ2-2, with a weak D call TRBD2 (6 bases). Germline CDR1 and CDR2: SGHRS and YFSETQ. The V end was cut by 4 bases, the J end by 4 bases, with 14 bases between. The CDR3 sequence is 15 residues long. CDR3 in amino acids: CASSLGGGGTGELFF. The CDR3 bases are TGCGCCAGCAGCCTGGGGGGAGGAGGCACCGGGGAGCTGTTTTTT.

This clonotype was counted between two and nine times. The chain uses TRBV7-9 and TRBJ2-6; D gene ambiguous. V was cut by 0 bases and J by 1 base, with 10 bases left in between. CDR3 length: 17 amino acids. Germline CDR1 is SEHNR and CDR2 is FQNEAQ (reference sequence). Here the CDR3 DNA reads TGTGCCAGCAGCTTAGCGCCGGGTAGTTCTGGGGCCAACGTCCTGACTTTC. It specifies CASSLAPGSSGANVLTF.

This clonotype has a handful of counts. The V call is TRBV28, the J call TRBJ2-2; 10 positions match TRBD2. This CDR3 comprises 14 residues. The germline CDR1 and CDR2 sequences are MDHEN and SYDVKM. The CDR3 nucleotides are TGTGCTACTAGCCTAGCGGGAGAAACCGGGGAGCTGTTTTTT. Encoded protein: CATSLAGETGELFF.

This clonotype showed up many times. The chain combines TRBV2 with TRBJ2-7; 10 bases align to TRBD2. CDR1 and CDR2 (germline): SNHLY, FYNNEI. This CDR3 comprises 14 residues. V shed 6 bases and J 3 bases; nucleotides not matched to a gene: 5. CDR3 sequence (DNA): TGTGCCAGCAGGCGGGCTAGCGGGAGCTACGAGCAGTACTTC. It is translated as CASRRASGSYEQYF.

Ten or more counts support this clonotype. The rearrangement uses TRBV3-1 and TRBJ2-5; D not certain. Germline CDR1 reads LGHDT; CDR2 reads YNNKEL (reference sequence). Trimming took off 1 base at V and 5 bases at J, with 5 bases between the two ends. The CDR3 has 12 amino acids. CDR3 in amino acids: CASSQGVETQYF. The DNA for the CDR3 is TGTGCCAGCAGCCAAGGAGTTGAGACCCAGTACTTC.

In this sample, this clonotype turned up many times. This sequence joins TRBV20-1 and TRBJ1-1; tentatively, D is TRBD1 (6 bases). This CDR3 is built from 14 residues. Germline values: CDR1 DFQATT, CDR2 SNEGSKA (reference sequence). V gave up 1 base and J gave up 0 bases, with 9 bases separating them. CDR3 DNA sequence: TGCAGTGCTAGAGGGGACACTATGAACACTGAAGCTTTCTTT. This encodes CSARGDTMNTEAFF.

This clonotype turned up a few times. This chain joins TRBV30 and TRBJ2-7, with 11 bases fitting TRBD2. The CDR3 length is 13 residues. Looked up from germline, CDR1 is GTSNPN and CDR2 is SVGIG (reference sequence). The V gene end was trimmed by 2 bases and the J gene end by 7 bases; junction bases not matched to a gene: 4. CDR3 residues: CAWSLAGGREQYF. The CDR3 nucleotides are TGTGCCTGGAGTCTAGCGGGAGGACGAGAGCAGTACTTC.

To note about this clonotype: A much larger clone lies one base from this, so it may be a read error. The CDR3 DNA reads as TGTGCCAGCAGTCAGGTGAACCGGGGTGGAGCTTTCTTT. Translated: CASSQVNRGGAFF. The chain uses TRBV28 and TRBJ1-1; the D is unclear. Germline CDR1 reads MDHEN; CDR2 reads SYDVKM. The CDR3 has 13 amino acids. V was cut by 5 bases and J by 10 bases, with 17 bases left in between.

This clonotype was recorded at least ten times. The rearrangement joins TRBV12-3 or TRBV12-4 to TRBJ1-1; D unresolved. V lost 6 bases and J 0 bases, leaving 8 bases between the germline ends. The CDR3 covers 13 residues. The CDR3 sequence: CASSYYMNTEAFF. CDR3 DNA: TGTGCCAGCAGCTACTACATGAACACTGAAGCTTTCTTT.

The chain has TRBV6-9 and TRBJ1-5; TRBD1 aligns across 8 bases. CDR1 and CDR2 from the germline V gene are MNHGY and SVAAGI. The CDR3 consists of 17 residues. With V trimmed by 3 bases and J by 1 base, 8 bases remained unmatched. The CDR3 here is CASSYPGGGWSNQPQHF. CDR3 DNA: TGTGCCAGCAGTTACCCAGGGGGCGGTTGGAGCAATCAGCCCCAGCATTTT.

This clonotype was seen a few times. The genes are TRBV6-2 or TRBV6-3 and TRBJ1-3; D gene ambiguous. The ends were cut back, 2 bases at V and 8 bases at J, with 10 bases in the middle. The CDR3 extends over 13 amino acids. The germline CDR1 and CDR2 sequences are MNHEY and SVGEGT. CDR3 sequence reads: CASSYGPRDTIYF. In DNA form, the CDR3 reads TGTGCCAGCAGTTACGGGCCTCGGGACACCATATATTTT.